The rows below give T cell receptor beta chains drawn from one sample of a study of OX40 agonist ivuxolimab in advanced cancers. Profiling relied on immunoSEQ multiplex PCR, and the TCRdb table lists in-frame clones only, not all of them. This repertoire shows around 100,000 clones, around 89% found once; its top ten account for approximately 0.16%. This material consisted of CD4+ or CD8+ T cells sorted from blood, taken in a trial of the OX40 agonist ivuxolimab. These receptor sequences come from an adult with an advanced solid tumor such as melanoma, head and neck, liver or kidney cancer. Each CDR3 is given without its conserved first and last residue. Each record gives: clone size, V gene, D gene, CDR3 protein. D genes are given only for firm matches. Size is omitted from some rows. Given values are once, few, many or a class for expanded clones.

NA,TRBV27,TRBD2,ASSLSMGLGGPNTGELF
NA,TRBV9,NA,ASSVDGTNEKLF
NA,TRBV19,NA,ASSPTGTYEQY
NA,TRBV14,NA,ASSQDGRYGYT
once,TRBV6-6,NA,ASSRQESYEQY
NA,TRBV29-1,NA,SVEQDNRPKEQNSPLH
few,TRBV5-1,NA,ASSLGSTGTSNTEAF
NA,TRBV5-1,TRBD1,ASSLVRQGSTDTQY
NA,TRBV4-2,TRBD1,ASSQGQGSHQPQH
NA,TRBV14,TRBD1,ASSQGQGYTGELF
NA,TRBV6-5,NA,ASSTNGFAYNEQF
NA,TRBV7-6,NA,ASSFGGVRGEKLF
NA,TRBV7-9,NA,ASGASVNTEAF
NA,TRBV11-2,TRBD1,ASSFGQAGTLVTGNTIY
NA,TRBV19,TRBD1,ASSTKDRFTGELF
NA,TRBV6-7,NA,ASTAPSTQY
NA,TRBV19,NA,ASSISSFGPPSNEQF
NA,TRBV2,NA,ATQLAPGNTIY
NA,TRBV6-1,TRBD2,ASSEQAGGAPGELF
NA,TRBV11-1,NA,ASSLAGRVGKNIQY
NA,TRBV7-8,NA,ASSLARNRLTTNVLT
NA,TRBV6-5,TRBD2,ASSLTSGHEQY
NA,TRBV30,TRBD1,AWRRPGQGAPNYGYT
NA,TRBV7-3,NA,ASSFATGSTGELF
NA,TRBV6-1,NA,ASSADLVSNQPQH
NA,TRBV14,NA,ASSADFPETQY
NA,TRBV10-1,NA,ASRQGSTDTQY
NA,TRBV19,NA,ASSSPLPDNEQF
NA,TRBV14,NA,ASSQVGSFRVLF
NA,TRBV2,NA,ASSWTLQATDTQY
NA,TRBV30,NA,AWWASGVSGYT
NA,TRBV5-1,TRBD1,ASSLAGQGARAEQY
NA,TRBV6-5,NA,ASSYLTAQGSYEQY
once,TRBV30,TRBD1,AWNQGQGNSPLH
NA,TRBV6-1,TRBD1,ASSERWRTGHQTNYGYT
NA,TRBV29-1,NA,SVEDLGQSYEQY
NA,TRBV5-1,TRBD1,ASSPRGTGGNTEAF
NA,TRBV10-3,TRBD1,AISEAGTGDEQY
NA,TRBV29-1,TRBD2,SAWGLAGGGSF
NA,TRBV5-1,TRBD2,ASSLRGGVDTQY
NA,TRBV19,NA,ASSTGPVENYGYT
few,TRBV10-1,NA,ASSLTGPSF
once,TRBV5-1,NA,ASSFPDTYEQY
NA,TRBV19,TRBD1,ASSLTGGHYEQY
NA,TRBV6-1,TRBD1,ANSAQGRVTEAF
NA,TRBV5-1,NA,ASSTKTGTIANEQF
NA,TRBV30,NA,AWRPGHLREKLF
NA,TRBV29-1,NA,SVVAGTDTQY
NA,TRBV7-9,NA,ASSLETSTEAF
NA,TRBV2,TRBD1,ASMGDRGDYEQY